Presented here are 28 T cell receptor beta chains from one specimen sequenced in a study of T cells in Graves' hyperthyroidism and ophthalmopathy. Amplified regions were TCR beta CDR3 sequences from RNA transcripts. HTBI primers were the set used in a first-round RT-PCR of the TCR CDR3. TCRdb ran MiXCR on the multiplex PCR reads and lists one entry per CDR3 protein. The sample includes 500,000 to 750,000 distinct CDR3 sequences, around a sixth of them seen just once. The specimen sequenced was blood. The source of these receptors is a woman in her thirties with Graves' hyperthyroidism.

This clonotype was counted ten times or more. The rearrangement joins TRBV3-1 to TRBJ1-4, with 8 nucleotides matching TRBD1. Germline CDR1 reads LGHDT; CDR2 reads YNNKEL (reference sequence). The V gene end was trimmed by 4 bases and the J gene end by 4 bases; junction bases not matched to a gene: 5. The CDR3 has 15 residues. The CDR3 here is CASSPGTGINEKLFF. CDR3 sequence (DNA): TGTGCCAGCAGCCCTGGGACAGGCATTAATGAAAAACTGTTTTTT.

This clonotype was recorded at least ten times. The CDR3 here is CSARASGRTDTQYF. The CDR3 DNA reads TGCAGTGCTAGGGCTAGCGGGAGGACAGATACGCAGTATTTT. The chain is built from TRBV20-1 and TRBJ2-3; 11 bases are shared with TRBD2. This CDR3 comprises 14 residues. Germline CDR1 and CDR2: DFQATT and SNEGSKA (reference sequence). The trim removed 3 bases at V and 3 bases at J, leaving 2 bases unmatched.

This clonotype was observed many times. V is TRBV6-1 and J is TRBJ2-7; D is perhaps TRBD1 (5 bases). The germline V and J ends were trimmed by 0 bases and 2 bases, with 8 bases remaining between them. The CDR3 is 14 amino acids. CDR1 and CDR2 from the germline V gene are MNHNS and SASEGT. DNA for the CDR3: TGTGCCAGCAGTGAAGCGCGGACAACCTACGAGCAGTACTTC. Encoded protein: CASSEARTTYEQYF.

This clonotype was detected many times. The chain employs TRBV27 and TRBJ2-1; 9 bases align to TRBD2. Germline lookup yields CDR1 MNHEY and CDR2 SMNVEV (reference sequence). The CDR3 has 18 amino acids. J was trimmed by 0 bases and V by 8 bases; bases with no gene match: 14. This CDR3 reads CASHYLSGSRSSYNEQFF. The CDR3 nucleotides are TGTGCCAGCCATTACCTTAGCGGGAGCAGAAGCTCCTACAATGAGCAGTTCTTC.

This clonotype came up many times. V usage is TRBV20-1 and J usage is TRBJ2-1, with TRBD2 identical over 7 bases. The length of the CDR3 is 15 residues. The V and J ends lost 3 bases and 8 bases, in that order; junction bases with no gene match: 13. The V gene's germline CDR1 is DFQATT and CDR2 SNEGSKA (reference sequence). The CDR3 protein is CSASQRGGRVYEQFF. CDR3 DNA sequence: TGCAGTGCTAGTCAGCGGGGCGGGAGAGTCTATGAGCAGTTCTTC.

The table lists this clonotype with a few counts. V gene TRBV20-1 combines with J gene TRBJ1-1; D may be TRBD1 (5 bases). V dropped 3 bases and J dropped 2 bases, with 10 bases sitting between them. The germline V gene encodes CDR1 DFQATT and CDR2 SNEGSKA (reference sequence). The CDR3 is 13 residues long. CDR3 DNA: TGCAGTGCTAGTAGTCAGGGCAACACTGAAGCTTTCTTT. This encodes CSASSQGNTEAFF.

Details on this clonotype: A much larger clone differs from this one at a single base, so this may be a read error. J is TRBJ1-2 and V is TRBV7-2; possibly TRBD1 for D (5 bases). The length of the CDR3 is 16 residues. With 2 bases removed from V and 2 bases from J, the gap between germline ends came to 15 bases. Germline V gene sequence: CDR1 SGHTA, CDR2 FQGNSA. Here the CDR3 reads CASSLTGQGMNYGYTF. DNA for the CDR3: TGTGCCAGCAGCTTAACTGGCCAGGGTATGAACTATGGCTACACCTTC.

The chain links TRBV4-3 to TRBJ2-7; perhaps TRBD2 as D (6 bases). Trimming left V 4 bases short and J 0 bases short, with 13 bases between. The CDR3 runs to 15 residues. Looked up from germline, CDR1 is LGHNA and CDR2 is YSLEER. The CDR3: CASSLTRDFSYEQYF. The CDR3 DNA is TGCGCCAGCAGCCTCACCCGGGACTTCTCCTACGAGCAGTACTTC.

Many counts were recorded for this clonotype. The J gene is TRBJ1-4, the V gene TRBV15; D not certain. The CDR3 loop spans 16 amino acids. CDR1 LNHNV and CDR2 YYDKDF come from the germline V gene (reference sequence). Trimming took 0 bases from V and 8 from J, leaving 16 bases between them. The CDR3 here is CATSRDFGVGVEKLFF. CDR3 sequence (DNA): TGTGCCACCAGCAGAGATTTCGGCGTTGGGGTAGAAAAACTGTTTTTT.

This clonotype was detected many times. The chain recombines TRBV7-2 with TRBJ2-7, with no clear D. CDR3 length: 13 amino acids. Germline-derived CDR1 and CDR2 are SGHTA and FQGNSA. Trimming removed 3 bases from V and 3 bases from J, with 9 bases in between. The CDR3 DNA is TGTGCCAGCAGCTTTCCCCAAAACTACGAGCAGTACTTC. Protein: CASSFPQNYEQYF.

This clonotype was recorded many times. V is TRBV2 and J is TRBJ2-1; D gene ambiguous. Germline assignment: CDR1 SNHLY and CDR2 FYNNEI. This CDR3 spans 11 amino acids. Trimming removed 6 bases from V and 7 bases from J, with 7 bases in between. CDR3 sequence: CASRNGNEQFF. CDR3 sequence (DNA): TGTGCCAGCAGAAACGGAAATGAGCAGTTCTTC.

This clonotype was seen ten or more times. The CDR3 nucleotides read TGCGCCAGCAGCTTGGTTTCAGGGGGCCCGCCTGAAGCTTTCTTT. This encodes CASSLVSGGPPEAFF. This chain links TRBV5-1 with TRBJ1-1; 8 nucleotides agree with TRBD1. Germline V gene lookup returns CDR1 SGHRS and CDR2 YFSETQ. V shed 0 bases, J shed 6 bases, and the junction held 7 bases outside the gene matches. The CDR3 contains 15 residues.

There are many counts of this clonotype. The chain combines TRBV28 with TRBJ2-7, with 7 bases fitting TRBD1. Trimming at V came to 5 bases and at J to 3 bases, leaving 7 bases not matched to a gene. Germline loops: CDR1 MDHEN, CDR2 SYDVKM. There are 14 residues in the CDR3. CDR3 sequence reads: CASSGQGEIYEQYF. Written as DNA, the CDR3 is TGTGCCAGCAGTGGGCAGGGGGAGATCTACGAGCAGTACTTC.

The chain uses TRBV12-3 or TRBV12-4 and TRBJ1-2, with D hard to call. This CDR3 is 11 amino acids long. Trimming cost V 3 bases and J 8 bases, with 7 bases left between them. CDR3 region: CASSLNDGYTF. The CDR3, as DNA: TGTGCCAGCAGTTTGAATGACGGCTACACCTTC.

This clonotype came up a few times. The rearrangement links TRBV24-1 to TRBJ1-5; D ambiguous. The CDR3 consists of 13 residues. The V and J ends lost 5 bases and 3 bases respectively, with 7 bases between them. Per the germline V gene, CDR1 is KGHDR and CDR2 is SFDVKD. CDR3 region: CATSGGNNQPQHF. The CDR3 nucleotides are TGTGCCACCAGTGGAGGGAACAATCAGCCCCAGCATTTT.

The chain is built from TRBV3-1 and TRBJ2-2, with TRBD1 identical over 8 bases. The junction had 4 bases not matched to a gene; V was cut back by 4 bases and J by 3 bases. The CDR3 consists of 15 residues. The germline gives CDR1 LGHDT, CDR2 YNNKEL (reference sequence). CDR3 sequence (DNA): TGTGCCAGCAGCCCGGGACAGGAGGACACCGGGGAGCTGTTTTTT. Translation: CASSPGQEDTGELFF. The full variable domain, its missing parts supplied by reference TRBV3-1 and TRBJ2-2, is DTAVSQTPKYLVTQMGNDKSIKCEQNLGHDTMYWYKQDSKKFLKIMFSYNNKELIINETVPNRFSPKSPDKAHLNLHINSLELGDSAVYFCASSPGQEDTGELFFGEGSRLTVL.

This clonotype was seen a handful of times. The chain links TRBV18 to TRBJ1-2; 7 bases match TRBD1. The CDR3 sequence is 15 residues long. Germline V CDR1 and CDR2: KGHSH, LQKENI. Trimming took 1 base from V and 7 from J; bases not matched to a gene: 9. Here the CDR3 reads CASSPRGREGAGYTF. The CDR3, as DNA: TGTGCCAGCTCACCACGTGGCAGGGAGGGGGCTGGCTACACCTTC.

There are many counts of this clonotype. This chain joins TRBV28 and TRBJ2-7; 9 bases agree with TRBD1. The CDR3 contains 14 residues. After removal of 9 bases from V and 7 bases from J, the junction contained 13 bases not matched to a gene. The germline gives CDR1 MDHEN, CDR2 SYDVKM. The CDR3 sequence: CASLGQGGSGEQYF. The CDR3 coding sequence is TGTGCCAGTTTGGGACAGGGAGGGTCGGGGGAGCAGTACTTC.

The chain uses TRBV5-1 and TRBJ2-7; D ambiguous. CDR3 size: 14 residues. V was trimmed by 0 bases and J by 0 bases, leaving 7 bases between them. Germline loops: CDR1 SGHRS, CDR2 YFSETQ. The CDR3: CASSLDITSYEQYF. CDR3 DNA sequence: TGCGCCAGCAGCTTGGACATTACCTCCTACGAGCAGTACTTC.

The gene calls are TRBV7-8 and TRBJ2-1, with unresolved D. The CDR3 consists of 14 residues. Trimming took off 4 bases at V and 5 bases at J, with 12 bases between the two ends. Per the germline V gene, CDR1 is SGHVS and CDR2 is FQNEAQ. The CDR3 DNA is TGTGCCAGCAGCTACCACCGTCGGGACAATGAGCAGTTCTTC. Protein product: CASSYHRRDNEQFF.

This sequence joins TRBV24-1 and TRBJ2-1; D is perhaps TRBD1 or TRBD2 (5 bases each). V dropped 4 bases and J dropped 0 bases, with 18 bases sitting between them. Germline CDR1 is KGHDR and CDR2 is SFDVKD. The CDR3 runs to 18 residues. CDR3 amino acids: CATSDIGTSRNSYNEQFF. The CDR3 region has the DNA TGTGCCACCAGTGACATAGGGACGAGTCGCAACTCCTACAATGAGCAGTTCTTC.

Only a few counts were recorded for this clonotype. The chain employs TRBV27 and TRBJ1-2, with 7 bases aligning to TRBD1. The V segment lost 5 bases and the J segment 8 bases; nucleotides outside the gene matches: 11. There are 14 residues in the CDR3. Per the germline V gene, CDR1 is MNHEY and CDR2 is SMNVEV (reference sequence). The CDR3 sequence: CASSTNTGAGGYTF. The CDR3 DNA sequence: TGTGCCAGCAGTACTAACACAGGGGCGGGGGGCTACACCTTC.

The chain carries TRBV10-3 and TRBJ2-1; tentative D call: TRBD2 (6 bases). V lost 2 bases and J lost 3, with 17 bases in between. The CDR3 is 17 residues long. Germline CDR1 ENHRY, CDR2 SYGVKD. CDR3: CAISERAIAEVYNEQFF. DNA of the CDR3: TGTGCCATCAGTGAGAGGGCAATAGCGGAGGTCTACAATGAGCAGTTCTTC.

This chain uses TRBV9 with TRBJ1-6; 9 bases map to TRBD1. Germline values: CDR1 SGDLS, CDR2 YYNGEE. CDR3 length: 14 amino acids. The J segment lost 9 bases and the V segment lost 3 bases, leaving 4 bases of the junction unmatched. The CDR3 loop is CASSAGQGSSPLHF. DNA for the CDR3: TGTGCCAGCAGCGCGGGACAGGGTTCTTCACCCCTCCACTTT.

This clonotype was detected many times. V usage is TRBV7-9 and J usage is TRBJ2-7; 12 positions agree with TRBD2. CDR3 length: 16 amino acids. Germline V lookup: CDR1 SEHNR, CDR2 FQNEAQ (reference sequence). J lost 2 bases, V lost 0 bases, and 2 bases had no gene match. CDR3 in amino acids: CASSLARLAGAYEQYF. The DNA of the CDR3 is TGTGCCAGCAGCTTAGCGAGACTAGCGGGAGCCTACGAGCAGTACTTC.

The J gene is TRBJ1-1, the V gene TRBV5-1, with D perhaps matching TRBD1 (5 bases). The length of the CDR3 is 16 residues. The V gene's germline CDR1 is SGHRS and CDR2 YFSETQ. V was clipped by 4 bases and J by 1 base, with 17 bases between them. The CDR3 bases are TGCGCCAGCAGCCTTATTCCACAGGCGCCGAACACTGAAGCTTTCTTT. Protein sequence: CASSLIPQAPNTEAFF.

V usage is TRBV7-2 and J usage is TRBJ2-1; the D gene is possibly TRBD1 (5 bases). This CDR3 contains 14 residues. V was pared by 2 bases and J by 2 bases, with 7 bases between. Germline loops: CDR1 SGHTA, CDR2 FQGNSA. The CDR3 coding sequence is TGTGCCAGCAGCTTAACAGGCCCCTACAATGAGCAGTTCTTC. Its protein is CASSLTGPYNEQFF.

The rearrangement links TRBV20-1 to TRBJ2-3; D is ambiguous. CDR1 is DFQATT and CDR2 is SNEGSKA in the germline V gene (reference sequence). Trimming took 6 bases from V and 2 from J, leaving 18 bases between them. The CDR3 runs to 15 residues. CDR3 sequence: CSASTGLVTTDTQYF. As DNA, the CDR3 is TGCAGTGCCTCTACCGGCTTAGTCACCACAGATACGCAGTATTTT.